Listed here is a single T cell receptor (beta chain). Original analysis: Estimated nucleated cell counts came from reference gene primer amplification. Method: immunoSEQ multiplex PCR; TCRdb's copy keeps in-frame clones and lacks some. V, J and clone size were drawn from that table, and D and trimming were deduced from the DNA. The sample holds some 50,000 clones, 86% seen once. The CDR3 sequence is 15 residues long. The germline gives CDR1 SGHAT, CDR2 FQNNGV. Unmatched junction bases numbered 5, after V lost 5 bases and J lost 8 bases. The data were obtained in a study of blood T cell repertoires in COVID-19. Study-level information: The samples span acute and convalescent COVID-19 from the United States, Italy and Spain. Sources were T cells, B-cell-depleted T cells, or PBMCs; the material itself was cDNA or gDNA.

Sequencing was done on a sample of peripheral blood. The TCR originated in a human donor in a cohort sampled during active COVID-19. The chain links TRBV11-2 to TRBJ2-2; TRBD2 matches 13 bases. Written as DNA, the CDR3 is TGTGCCAGCAGCACCCGGACTAGCGGGAGAGGGGAGCTGTTTTTT. Amino acid sequence: CASSTRTSGRGELFF.